Given below is one T cell receptor beta chain in context. Germline CDR1 and CDR2: MDHEN and SYDVKM. CDR3 length: 16 amino acids. V lost 3 bases to trimming and J lost 3 bases; unmatched junction nucleotides: 9. These data are taken from a study of Ad26.COV2.S vaccination and SARS-CoV-2 variants. Clones were read by immunoSEQ multiplex PCR, and TCRdb kept only the in-frame ones, dropping some. The sample has about 480,000 clones; around nine tenths are singletons. Treatment reported: roughly 20 received Ad26.COV2.S at low or high dose, single or two shots; roughly five received placebo; per-sample allocation not given. Material that was analyzed had been drawn on day 63 after the first vaccine or placebo injection.

The receptor comes from a person aged 18-60 years who received the Ad26.COV2.S COVID-19 vaccine or a placebo. The material sequenced was peripheral blood, taken in a trial of Ad26.COV2.S vaccine versus placebo. V gene TRBV28 combines with J gene TRBJ2-3; 7 nucleotides match TRBD2. The CDR3 DNA reads TGTGCCAGCAGTTTTGTCGCTCGCGGGGGTACAGATACGCAGTATTTT. As protein: CASSFVARGGTDTQYF.